Following are 17 T cell receptor beta chains from one sample sequenced in a study of neurological immune-mediated disorders. TCRdb reprocessed the 5' RACE reads via MiXCR and lists one record per CDR3 protein. Of tens of thousands of distinct CDR3 sequences in the sample, 13% to 15% were seen once. The sample comprised PBMCs. Source of these receptors: a woman between 45 and 60 years old in good health.

This clonotype was picked up many times. The CDR3: CASSRTTLAVSQPQHF. CDR3 nucleotide sequence: TGTGCCAGCAGCCGTACGACGTTGGCAGTTAGTCAGCCCCAGCATTTT. The chain uses TRBV5-5 and TRBJ1-5; D call uncertain. Trimming took off 4 bases at V and 6 bases at J, with 20 bases between the two ends. Germline CDR1 reads SGHKS; CDR2 reads YYEKEE (reference sequence). The length of the CDR3 is 16 residues.

This clonotype has ten or more counts. The V and J genes are TRBV10-3 and TRBJ2-1; 10 positions agree with TRBD2. CDR1 is ENHRY and CDR2 is SYGVKD in the germline V gene. The CDR3 totals 17 residues. V was pared by 5 bases and J by 0 bases, with 7 bases of the junction left unmatched. CDR3: CAISRLAGASSYNEQFF. CDR3 DNA sequence: TGTGCCATCAGTCGGCTAGCGGGAGCAAGCTCCTACAATGAGCAGTTCTTC.

This clonotype was detected ten times or more. V gene TRBV7-2 combines with J gene TRBJ1-4; D is ambiguous. Germline CDR1 and CDR2: SGHTA and FQGNSA. The CDR3 sequence is 13 residues long. Trimming took 5 bases from V and 5 from J, leaving 9 bases between them. This CDR3 is CASSRQKNEKLFF. In nucleotides, the CDR3 is TGTGCCAGCAGCCGCCAGAAGAATGAAAAACTGTTTTTT. Full variable domain (rest looked up from reference TRBV7-2 and TRBJ1-4): GAGVSQSPSNKVTEKGKDVELRCDPISGHTALYWYRQSLGQGLEFLIYFQGNSAPDKSGLPSDRFSAERTGGSVSTLTIQRTQQEDSAVYLCASSRQKNEKLFFGSGTQLSVL.

This clonotype showed up many times. The chain is built from TRBV5-1 and TRBJ1-1; D perhaps matches TRBD1 (6 bases). Per the germline V gene, CDR1 is SGHRS and CDR2 is YFSETQ. Trimming took off 7 bases at V and 0 bases at J, with 10 bases between the two ends. The CDR3 runs to 13 residues. The CDR3 DNA reads as TGCGCCAGCGGCGGACAGCTGAACACTGAAGCTTTCTTT. Its translation is CASGGQLNTEAFF.

This clonotype was counted many times. This chain connects TRBV5-1 to TRBJ1-4; D not certain. The CDR3 has 14 residues. CDR1 is SGHRS and CDR2 is YFSETQ in the germline V gene. V was shortened by 0 bases and J by 11 bases, with 14 bases between the two germline ends. The CDR3 sequence: CASSLGGSTEKLFF. The CDR3, as DNA: TGCGCCAGCAGCTTGGGAGGGTCTACGGAGAAACTGTTTTTT.

The rearrangement uses TRBV6-6 and TRBJ2-7; 8 nucleotides agree with TRBD1. CDR1 and CDR2 from the germline V gene are MNHNY and SVGAGI (reference sequence). CDR3 length: 14 residues. Unmatched junction bases numbered 9, after V lost 6 bases and J lost 5 bases. CDR3 bases: TGTGCCAGCAGCCTACGGACAGGGCCCAACGAGCAGTACTTC. It translates to CASSLRTGPNEQYF.

In this sample, this clonotype turned up many times. The chain carries TRBV27 and TRBJ1-2, with 8 bases identical to TRBD1. Germline CDR1 is MNHEY and CDR2 is SMNVEV (reference sequence). V gave up 6 bases and J gave up 6 bases; unmatched junction bases: 9. The CDR3 sequence is 14 residues long. This CDR3 is CASSRPGGMDGYTF. The CDR3, as DNA: TGTGCCAGCAGCCGGCCAGGGGGCATGGATGGCTACACCTTC.

This clonotype was counted at least ten times. V is TRBV6-1 and J is TRBJ1-5; unclear D gene. V was clipped by 1 base and J by 9 bases, with 13 bases between them. The CDR3 spans 14 residues. The V gene's germline CDR1 is MNHNS and CDR2 SASEGT. In DNA, the CDR3 is TGTGCCAGCAGTGAAGAACGCAATACACGGCCCCAGCATTTT. Its translation is CASSEERNTRPQHF.

This clonotype was detected many times. This chain uses TRBV6-5 with TRBJ2-4; D is uncertain. The CDR3 extends over 15 amino acids. Trimming took 6 bases from V and 7 from J, leaving 19 bases between them. Per germline, CDR1 MNHEY and CDR2 SVGAGI. CDR3 sequence reads: CASSLGRAAGNIQYF. The CDR3 bases are TGTGCCAGCAGCCTAGGACGCGCTGCTGGGAACATTCAGTACTTC.

The J gene is TRBJ1-2, the V gene TRBV5-1, with 9 bases matching TRBD1. The CDR3 runs to 15 residues. With V trimmed by 2 bases and J by 2 bases, 4 bases remained unmatched. Germline-derived CDR1 and CDR2 are SGHRS and YFSETQ. The CDR3 DNA is TGCGCCAGCAGCTTTGACGGACAGGGGAACTATGGCTACACCTTC. Translating it yields CASSFDGQGNYGYTF.

This clonotype was recorded many times. This chain connects TRBV5-1 to TRBJ1-5; D gene ambiguous. There are 14 residues in the CDR3. CDR1 and CDR2 (germline): SGHRS, YFSETQ. V lost 4 bases and J 0 bases, leaving 8 bases between the germline ends. CDR3 coding DNA: TGCGCCAGCAGCGTCGACGGTAGCAATCAGCCCCAGCATTTT. Translation: CASSVDGSNQPQHF.

This clonotype was recorded at least ten times. The rearrangement links TRBV7-2 to TRBJ2-5; 7 bases line up with TRBD1. J lost 5 bases, V lost 6 bases, and 3 bases had no gene match. In germline, CDR1 is SGHTA, CDR2 FQGNSA. CDR3 length: 12 amino acids. The CDR3, as DNA: TGTGCCAGCAGGGACAGGTTGGAGACCCAGTACTTC. It encodes CASRDRLETQYF.

Comment on this clonotype: At one boundary the junction diverges from the germline segment, which might be a read error. The CDR3, as DNA: TGTTCCAGCAGTTTGGGTGGTTATTCACACCTCCACTTT. It specifies CSSSLGGYSHLHF. The chain couples TRBV12-3 or TRBV12-4 to TRBJ1-6, with D uncertain. The CDR3 loop spans 13 amino acids.

This clonotype was counted many times. Written as DNA, the CDR3 is TGCGCCAGCAGCTTGGTTACTAGCGGGAAGGGCGAGCAGTACTTC. Encoded protein: CASSLVTSGKGEQYF. J is TRBJ2-7 and V is TRBV5-1, with TRBD2 matching 10 bases. Germline V gene sequence: CDR1 SGHRS, CDR2 YFSETQ. V lost 0 bases and J lost 6; bases outside the gene matches: 6. There are 15 residues in the CDR3.

This clonotype was detected ten times or more. This sequence joins TRBV7-8 and TRBJ2-2; 13 positions match TRBD2. V lost 2 bases to trimming and J lost 5 bases; unmatched junction nucleotides: 8. This CDR3 is 18 amino acids long. Germline lookup yields CDR1 SGHVS and CDR2 FQNEAQ. DNA for the CDR3: TGTGCCAGCAGCTTAACTAGCGGGGGGGCCCGGCGAACCGGGGAGCTGTTTTTT. Encoded protein: CASSLTSGGARRTGELFF.

This clonotype was seen many times. The chain recombines TRBV20-1 with TRBJ1-6; D not certain. V gave up 6 bases and J gave up 8 bases, with 17 bases separating them. There are 14 residues in the CDR3. Germline lookup yields CDR1 DFQATT and CDR2 SNEGSKA (reference sequence). This chain's CDR3 is CSARGGQSDSPLHF. The CDR3 DNA reads as TGCAGTGCCCGAGGAGGGCAGTCAGATTCACCCCTCCACTTT.

This clonotype was found many times. The chain recombines TRBV3-1 with TRBJ2-7, with D uncertain. CDR1 and CDR2 (germline): LGHDT, YNNKEL (reference sequence). Trimming pared 4 bases from V and 0 bases from J, leaving 13 bases between. The CDR3 runs to 15 residues. CDR3 in amino acids: CASSLGQAISYEQYF. CDR3 DNA sequence: TGTGCCAGCAGCCTAGGGCAGGCTATCTCCTACGAGCAGTACTTC.